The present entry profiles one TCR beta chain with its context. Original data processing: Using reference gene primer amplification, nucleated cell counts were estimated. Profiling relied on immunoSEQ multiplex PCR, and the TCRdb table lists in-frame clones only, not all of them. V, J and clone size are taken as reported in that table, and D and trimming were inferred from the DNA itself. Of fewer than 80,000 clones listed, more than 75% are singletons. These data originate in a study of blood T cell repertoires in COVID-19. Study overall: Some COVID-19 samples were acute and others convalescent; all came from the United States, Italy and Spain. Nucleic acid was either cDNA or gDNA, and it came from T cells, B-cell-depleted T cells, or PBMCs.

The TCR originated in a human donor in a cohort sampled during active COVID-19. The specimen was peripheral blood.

CDR3 protein: CASSPRSGREETQYF. In DNA, the CDR3 is TGTGCCAGCAGCCCAAGAAGCGGGAGAGAAGAGACCCAGTACTTC. The chain joins TRBV3-1 (or the pseudogene TRBV3-2) to TRBJ2-5; 8 positions agree with TRBD2. The CDR3 runs to 15 residues. Germline values: CDR1 LGHDT, CDR2 YNNKEL (reference sequence). V shed 4 bases and J 3 bases; nucleotides not matched to a gene: 7.